One T cell receptor beta chain is described in this entry. The data were produced by immunoSEQ multiplex PCR, yet TCRdb's version contains in-frame clones alone and is incomplete. The sample consists of about 71,000 clones, nearly 90% of them appearing once. The sample comes from a study of control samples from healthy donors and cancer patients. The CDR3 has 14 amino acids. The germline CDR1 and CDR2 sequences are SGHRS and YFSETQ. J gave up 8 bases and V 4 bases, and 8 bases lay outside the gene matches. Specimen: PBMCs. The V and J genes are TRBV5-1 and TRBJ1-4; 7 positions match TRBD1. The source is a man in his sixties with lung cancer. CDR3 sequence reads: CASSRQGGFEKLFF. CDR3 nucleotides: TGCGCCAGCAGCCGACAGGGTGGATTCGAAAAACTGTTTTTT.